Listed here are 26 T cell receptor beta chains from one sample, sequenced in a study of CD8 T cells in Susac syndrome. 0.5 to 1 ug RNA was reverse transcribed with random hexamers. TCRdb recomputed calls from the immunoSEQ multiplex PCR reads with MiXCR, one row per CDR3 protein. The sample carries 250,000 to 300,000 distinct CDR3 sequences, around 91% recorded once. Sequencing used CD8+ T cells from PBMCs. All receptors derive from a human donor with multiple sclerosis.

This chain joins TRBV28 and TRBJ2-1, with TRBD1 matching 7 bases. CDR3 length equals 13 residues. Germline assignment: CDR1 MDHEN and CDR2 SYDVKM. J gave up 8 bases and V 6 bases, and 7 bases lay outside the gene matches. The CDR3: CASRYTGEYEQFF. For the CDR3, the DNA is TGTGCCAGCAGGTATACAGGGGAATATGAGCAGTTCTTC.

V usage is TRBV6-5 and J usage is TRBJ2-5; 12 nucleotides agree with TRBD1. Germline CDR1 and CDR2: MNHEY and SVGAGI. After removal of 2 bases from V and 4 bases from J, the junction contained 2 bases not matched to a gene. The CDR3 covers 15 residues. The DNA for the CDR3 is TGTGCCAGCAGTTACGGGACAGGGGGCTTAGAGACCCAGTACTTC. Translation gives CASSYGTGGLETQYF.

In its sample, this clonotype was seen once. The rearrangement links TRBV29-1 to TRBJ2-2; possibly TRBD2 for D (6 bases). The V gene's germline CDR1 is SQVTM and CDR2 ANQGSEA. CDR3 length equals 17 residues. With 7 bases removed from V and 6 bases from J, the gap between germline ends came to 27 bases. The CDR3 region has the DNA TGCAGCGCAACACGGACTATCGGGAGTAAAGGGGCCGGGGAGCTGTTTTTT. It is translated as CSATRTIGSKGAGELFF.

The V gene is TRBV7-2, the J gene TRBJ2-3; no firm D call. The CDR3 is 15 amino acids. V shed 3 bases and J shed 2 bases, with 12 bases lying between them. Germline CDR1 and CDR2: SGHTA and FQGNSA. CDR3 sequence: CASSLYNRHTDTQYF. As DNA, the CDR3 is TGTGCCAGCAGCTTGTATAATAGGCACACAGATACGCAGTATTTT.

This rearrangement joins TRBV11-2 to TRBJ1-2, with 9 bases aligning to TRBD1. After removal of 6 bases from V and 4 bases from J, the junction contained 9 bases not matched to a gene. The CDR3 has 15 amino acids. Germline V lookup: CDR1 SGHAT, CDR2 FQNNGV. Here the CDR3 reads CASREDRGFVYGYTF. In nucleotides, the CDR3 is TGTGCCAGCAGGGAAGACAGGGGGTTTGTCTATGGCTACACCTTC.

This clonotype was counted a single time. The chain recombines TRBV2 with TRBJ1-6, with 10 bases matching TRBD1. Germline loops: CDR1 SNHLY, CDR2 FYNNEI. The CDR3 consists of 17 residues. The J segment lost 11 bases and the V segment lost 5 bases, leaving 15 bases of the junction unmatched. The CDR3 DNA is TGTGCCAGCAGTCCGGGGCCCCCTGGGACAGGGGTCACACCCCTCCACTTT. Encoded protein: CASSPGPPGTGVTPLHF.

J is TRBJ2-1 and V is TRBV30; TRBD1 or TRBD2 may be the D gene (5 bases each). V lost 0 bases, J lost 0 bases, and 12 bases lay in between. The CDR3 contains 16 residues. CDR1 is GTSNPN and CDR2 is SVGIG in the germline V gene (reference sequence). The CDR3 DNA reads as TGTGCCTGGAGTGTTTTGGGGGAGAGCTCCTACAATGAGCAGTTCTTC. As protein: CAWSVLGESSYNEQFF.

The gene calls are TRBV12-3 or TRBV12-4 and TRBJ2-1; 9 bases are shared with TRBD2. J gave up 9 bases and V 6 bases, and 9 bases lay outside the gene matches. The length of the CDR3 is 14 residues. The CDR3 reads CASSQGLARGEQFF. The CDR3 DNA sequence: TGTGCCAGCAGCCAGGGACTAGCAAGAGGTGAGCAGTTCTTC.

As DNA, the CDR3 is TGTGCCAGCAGCGTAGGTCAGTCCTCCTCCTACAATGAGCAGTTCTTC. Encoded protein: CASSVGQSSSYNEQFF. The chain combines TRBV9 with TRBJ2-1; unclear D gene. The CDR3 extends over 16 amino acids. Germline V lookup: CDR1 SGDLS, CDR2 YYNGEE. V was shortened by 0 bases and J by 0 bases, with 10 bases between the two germline ends.

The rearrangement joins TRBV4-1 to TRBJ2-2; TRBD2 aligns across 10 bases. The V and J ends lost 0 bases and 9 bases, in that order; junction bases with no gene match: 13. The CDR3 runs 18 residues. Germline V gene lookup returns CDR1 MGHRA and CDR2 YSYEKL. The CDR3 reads CASSQEEAGGLVSWELFF. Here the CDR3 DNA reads TGCGCCAGCAGCCAAGAAGAAGCGGGGGGGCTAGTTTCCTGGGAGCTGTTTTTT.

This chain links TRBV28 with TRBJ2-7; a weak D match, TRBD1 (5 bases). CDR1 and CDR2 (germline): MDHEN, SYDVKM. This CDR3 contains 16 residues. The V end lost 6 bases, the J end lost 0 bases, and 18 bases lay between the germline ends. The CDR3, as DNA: TGTGCCAGCAGCAAACCGCTCGGACATTACTCCTACGAGCAGTACTTC. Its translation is CASSKPLGHYSYEQYF.

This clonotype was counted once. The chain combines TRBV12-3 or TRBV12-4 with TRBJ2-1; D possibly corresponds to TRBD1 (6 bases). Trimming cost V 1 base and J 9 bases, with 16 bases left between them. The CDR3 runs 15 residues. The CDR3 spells CASSLESVGASEQFF. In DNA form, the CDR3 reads TGTGCCAGCAGTTTAGAATCGGTGGGGGCGAGTGAGCAGTTCTTC.

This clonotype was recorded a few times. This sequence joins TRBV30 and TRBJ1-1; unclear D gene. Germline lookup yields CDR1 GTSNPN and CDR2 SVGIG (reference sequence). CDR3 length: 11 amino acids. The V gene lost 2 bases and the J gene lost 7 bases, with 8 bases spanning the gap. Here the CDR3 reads CAWSKGVEAFF. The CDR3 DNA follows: TGTGCCTGGAGTAAGGGAGTTGAAGCTTTCTTT.

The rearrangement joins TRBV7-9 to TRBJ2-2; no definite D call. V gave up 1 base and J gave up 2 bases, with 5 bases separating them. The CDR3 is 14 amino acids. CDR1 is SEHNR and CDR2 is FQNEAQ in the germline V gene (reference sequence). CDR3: CASSLVANTGELFF. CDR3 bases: TGTGCCAGCAGCTTAGTAGCTAACACCGGGGAGCTGTTTTTT.

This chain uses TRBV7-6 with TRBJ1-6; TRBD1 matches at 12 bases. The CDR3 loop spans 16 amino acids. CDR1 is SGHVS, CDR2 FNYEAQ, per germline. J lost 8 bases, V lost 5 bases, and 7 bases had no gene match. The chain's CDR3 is CASSPGTGGSDSPLHF. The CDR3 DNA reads TGTGCCAGCAGCCCCGGGACAGGGGGCTCAGATTCACCCCTCCACTTT.

In DNA form, the CDR3 reads TGTGCCACCAGTGATCTCGGGACACCTGAGCAGTTCTTC. Its protein product is CATSDLGTPEQFF. The V and J genes are TRBV24-1 and TRBJ2-1, with a possible D match to TRBD1 (6 bases). The CDR3 is made up of 13 amino acids. CDR1 KGHDR and CDR2 SFDVKD come from the germline V gene. V was shortened by 3 bases and J by 9 bases, with 11 bases between the two germline ends.

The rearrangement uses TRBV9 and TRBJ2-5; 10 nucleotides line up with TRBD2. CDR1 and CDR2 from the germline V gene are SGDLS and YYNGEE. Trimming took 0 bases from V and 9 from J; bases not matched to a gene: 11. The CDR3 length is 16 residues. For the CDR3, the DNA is TGTGCCAGCAGCGTAGAACTAGCGGGGCCTACCGGGGCCCAGTACTTC. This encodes CASSVELAGPTGAQYF. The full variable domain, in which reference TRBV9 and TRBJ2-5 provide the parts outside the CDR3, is DSGVTQTPKHLITATGQRVTLRCSPRSGDLSVYWYQQSLDQGLQFLIQYYNGEERAKGNILERFSAQQFPDLHSELNLSSLELGDSALYFCASSVELAGPTGAQYFGPGTRLLVL.

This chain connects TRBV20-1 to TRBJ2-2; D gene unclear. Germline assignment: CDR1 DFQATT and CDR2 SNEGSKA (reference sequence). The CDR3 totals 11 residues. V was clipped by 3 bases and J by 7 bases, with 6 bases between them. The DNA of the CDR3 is TGCAGTGCTAGCGCCGACGGGGAGCTGTTTTTT. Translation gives CSASADGELFF.

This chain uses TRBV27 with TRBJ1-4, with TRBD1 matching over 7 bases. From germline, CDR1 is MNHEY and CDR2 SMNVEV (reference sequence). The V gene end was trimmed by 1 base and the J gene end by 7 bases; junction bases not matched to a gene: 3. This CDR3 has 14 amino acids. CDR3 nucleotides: TGTGCCAGCAGTTTATTCAGGGGGAGTGAAAAACTGTTTTTT. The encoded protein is CASSLFRGSEKLFF.

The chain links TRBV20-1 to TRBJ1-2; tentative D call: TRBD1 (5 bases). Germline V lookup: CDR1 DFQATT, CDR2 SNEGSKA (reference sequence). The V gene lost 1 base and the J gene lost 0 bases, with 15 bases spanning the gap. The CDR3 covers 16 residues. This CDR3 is CSARVSTVGANYGYTF. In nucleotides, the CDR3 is TGCAGTGCTAGAGTATCGACAGTCGGAGCTAACTATGGCTACACCTTC.

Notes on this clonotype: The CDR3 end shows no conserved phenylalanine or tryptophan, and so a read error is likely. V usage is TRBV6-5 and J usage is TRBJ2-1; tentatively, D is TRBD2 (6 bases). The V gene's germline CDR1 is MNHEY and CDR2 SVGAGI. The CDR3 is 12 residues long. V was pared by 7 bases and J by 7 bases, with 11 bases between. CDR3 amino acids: CASNNGGNEQFS. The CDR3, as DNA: TGTGCCAGCAACAACGGGGGTAATGAGCAGTTCTCC.

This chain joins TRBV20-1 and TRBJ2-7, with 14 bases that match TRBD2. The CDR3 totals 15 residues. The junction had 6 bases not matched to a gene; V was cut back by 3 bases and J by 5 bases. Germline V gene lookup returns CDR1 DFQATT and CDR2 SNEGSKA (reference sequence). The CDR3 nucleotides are TGCAGTGCTAGCAAGACTAGCGGGGGGGTGGACGAGCAGTACTTC. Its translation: CSASKTSGGVDEQYF.

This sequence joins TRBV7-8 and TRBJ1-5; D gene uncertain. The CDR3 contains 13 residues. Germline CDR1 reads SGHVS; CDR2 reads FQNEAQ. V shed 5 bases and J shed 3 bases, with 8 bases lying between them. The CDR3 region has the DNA TGTGCCAGCAGCCCGGTTGCCAATCAGCCCCAGCATTTT. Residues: CASSPVANQPQHF. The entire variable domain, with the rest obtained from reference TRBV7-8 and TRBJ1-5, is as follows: GAGVSQSPRYKVAKRGQDVALRCDPISGHVSLFWYQQALGQGPEFLTYFQNEAQLDKSGLPSDRFFAERPEGSVSTLKIQRTQQEDSAVYLCASSPVANQPQHFGDGTRLSIL.

The DNA of the CDR3 is TGTGCCAGCAGTGAAGCTGGGGAGACCCAGTACTTC. This sequence encodes CASSEAGETQYF. This chain uses TRBV2 with TRBJ2-5; no firm D call. Germline CDR1 and CDR2: SNHLY and FYNNEI. This CDR3 is 12 amino acids long. Trimming shortened V by 0 bases and J by 5 bases, and 4 bases separated the two germline ends.

CDR3 in amino acids: CASRYGQGIPYEQYF. CDR3 DNA sequence: TGTGCCAGCAGGTATGGCCAGGGAATCCCCTACGAGCAGTACTTC. The V call is TRBV6-1, the J call TRBJ2-7, with D perhaps TRBD1 (5 bases). The germline V and J ends were trimmed by 6 bases and 2 bases, with 17 bases remaining between them. CDR1 is MNHNS, CDR2 SASEGT, per germline. The CDR3 loop spans 15 amino acids.

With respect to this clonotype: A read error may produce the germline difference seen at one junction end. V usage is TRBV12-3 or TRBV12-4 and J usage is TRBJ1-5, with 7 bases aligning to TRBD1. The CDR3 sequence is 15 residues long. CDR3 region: CASTRTGLSNQPQLF. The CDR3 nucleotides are TGTGCCAGCACCCGGACAGGCCTTAGCAATCAGCCCCAGCTTTTT.